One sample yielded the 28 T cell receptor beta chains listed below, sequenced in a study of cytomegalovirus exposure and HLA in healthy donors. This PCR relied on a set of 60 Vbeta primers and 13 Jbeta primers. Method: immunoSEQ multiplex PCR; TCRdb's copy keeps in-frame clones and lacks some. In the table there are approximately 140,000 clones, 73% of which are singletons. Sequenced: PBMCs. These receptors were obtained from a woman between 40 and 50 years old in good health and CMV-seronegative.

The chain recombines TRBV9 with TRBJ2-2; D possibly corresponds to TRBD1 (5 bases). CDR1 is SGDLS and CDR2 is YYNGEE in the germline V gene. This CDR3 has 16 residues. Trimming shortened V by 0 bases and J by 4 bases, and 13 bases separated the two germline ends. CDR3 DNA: TGTGCCAGCAGCGTAGGGGGCAGGACGTCCACCGGGGAGCTGTTTTTT. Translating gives CASSVGGRTSTGELFF.

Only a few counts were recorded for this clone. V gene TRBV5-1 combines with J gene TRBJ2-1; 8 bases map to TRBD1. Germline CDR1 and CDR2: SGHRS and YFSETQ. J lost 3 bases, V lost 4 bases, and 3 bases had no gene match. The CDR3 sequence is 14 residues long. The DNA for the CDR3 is TGCGCCAGCAGCCCGGGACAGGTCTACAATGAGCAGTTCTTC. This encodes CASSPGQVYNEQFF.

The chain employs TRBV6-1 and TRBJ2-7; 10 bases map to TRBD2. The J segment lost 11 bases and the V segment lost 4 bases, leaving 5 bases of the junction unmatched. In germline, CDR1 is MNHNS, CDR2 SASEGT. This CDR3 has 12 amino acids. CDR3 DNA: TGTGCCAGCAGTGCTCCAGCGGGGGGGGAGTACTTC. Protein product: CASSAPAGGEYF.

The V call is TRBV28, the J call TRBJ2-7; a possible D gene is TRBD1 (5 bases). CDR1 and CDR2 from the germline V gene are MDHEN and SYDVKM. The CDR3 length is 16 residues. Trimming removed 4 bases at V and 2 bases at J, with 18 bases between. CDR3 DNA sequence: TGTGCCAGCAGTTCATTCTCCTGGGGCGAGACCTACGAGCAGTACGTC. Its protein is CASSSFSWGETYEQYV.

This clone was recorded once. The CDR3 sequence: CASSLGQGANEQFF. The CDR3, as DNA: TGCGCCAGCAGCTTGGGACAGGGGGCGAATGAGCAGTTCTTC. V and J are TRBV5-1 and TRBJ2-1; 10 bases are a match to TRBD1. The CDR3 is 14 amino acids. Germline V lookup: CDR1 SGHRS, CDR2 YFSETQ. Trimming cost V 0 bases and J 7 bases; bases outside gene matches: 1. Variable domain in full (rest from reference TRBV5-1 and TRBJ2-1): KAGVTQTPRYLIKTRGQQVTLSCSPISGHRSVSWYQQTPGQGLQFLFEYFSETQRNKGNFPGRFSGRQFSNSRSEMNVSTLELGDSALYLCASSLGQGANEQFFGPGTRLTVL.

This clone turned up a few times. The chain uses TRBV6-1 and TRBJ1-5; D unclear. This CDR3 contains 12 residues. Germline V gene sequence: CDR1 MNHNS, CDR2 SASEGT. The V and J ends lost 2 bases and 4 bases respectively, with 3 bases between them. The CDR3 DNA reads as TGTGCCAGCAGTGAATTAAATCAGCCCCAGCATTTT. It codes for CASSELNQPQHF.

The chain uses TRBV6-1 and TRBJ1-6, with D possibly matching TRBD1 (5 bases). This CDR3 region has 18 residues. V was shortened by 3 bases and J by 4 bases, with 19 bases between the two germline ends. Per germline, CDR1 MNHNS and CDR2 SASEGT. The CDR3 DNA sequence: TGTGCCAGCAGTGACTTCGACAGTCTAAGGAGATATAATTCACCCCTCCACTTT. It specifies CASSDFDSLRRYNSPLHF.

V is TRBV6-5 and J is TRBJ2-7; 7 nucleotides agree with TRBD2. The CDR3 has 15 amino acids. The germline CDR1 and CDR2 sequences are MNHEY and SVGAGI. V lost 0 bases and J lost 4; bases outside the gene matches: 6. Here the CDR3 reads CASSYSATSRYEQYV. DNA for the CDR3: TGTGCCAGCAGTTACTCCGCGACTAGCAGATACGAGCAGTACGTC.

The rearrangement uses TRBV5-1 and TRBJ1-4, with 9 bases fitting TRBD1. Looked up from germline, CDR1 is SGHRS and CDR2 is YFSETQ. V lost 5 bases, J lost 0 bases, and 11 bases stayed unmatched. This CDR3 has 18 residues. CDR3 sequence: CASSVRDRASSTNEKLFF. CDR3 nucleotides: TGCGCCAGCAGTGTCCGGGACAGGGCCTCCTCAACTAATGAAAAACTGTTTTTT. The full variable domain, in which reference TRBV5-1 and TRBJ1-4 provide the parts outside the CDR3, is KAGVTQTPRYLIKTRGQQVTLSCSPISGHRSVSWYQQTPGQGLQFLFEYFSETQRNKGNFPGRFSGRQFSNSRSEMNVSTLELGDSALYLCASSVRDRASSTNEKLFFGSGTQLSVL.

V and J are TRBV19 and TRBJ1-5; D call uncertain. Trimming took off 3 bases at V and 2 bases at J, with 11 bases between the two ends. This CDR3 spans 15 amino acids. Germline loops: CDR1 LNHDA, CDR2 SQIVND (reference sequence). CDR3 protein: CASSITVTGNQPQHF. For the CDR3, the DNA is TGTGCCAGTAGTATTACAGTGACGGGCAATCAGCCCCAGCATTTT.

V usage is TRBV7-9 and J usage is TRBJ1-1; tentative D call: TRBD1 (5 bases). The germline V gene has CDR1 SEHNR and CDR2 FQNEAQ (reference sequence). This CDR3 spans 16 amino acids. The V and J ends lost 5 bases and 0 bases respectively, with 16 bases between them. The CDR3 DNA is TGTGCCAGCAGCCCAACGGGGGGACTTATGAACACTGAAGCTTTCTTT. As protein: CASSPTGGLMNTEAFF.

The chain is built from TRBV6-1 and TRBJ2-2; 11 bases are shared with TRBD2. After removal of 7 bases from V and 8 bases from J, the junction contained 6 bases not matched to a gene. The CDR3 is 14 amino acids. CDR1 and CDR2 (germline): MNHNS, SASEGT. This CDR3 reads CASNIAGGPGELFF. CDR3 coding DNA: TGTGCCAGCAATATAGCGGGGGGGCCAGGGGAGCTGTTTTTT.

The DNA of the CDR3 is TGTGCCAGCTCCCTGGGGGGACCCTACGAGCAGTACTTC. It codes for CASSLGGPYEQYF. The genes are TRBV7-2 and TRBJ2-7; TRBD2 is a possible D gene (6 bases). CDR1 and CDR2 from the germline V gene are SGHTA and FQGNSA. V was trimmed by 8 bases and J by 2 bases, leaving 13 bases between them. This CDR3 has 13 amino acids.

CDR3 amino acids: CASSRPGQGYEKLFF. CDR3 in DNA: TGCGCCAGCAGCCGGCCGGGACAAGGGTACGAAAAACTGTTTTTT. The rearrangement joins TRBV4-1 to TRBJ1-4; D may be TRBD1 (6 bases). The CDR3 loop spans 15 amino acids. Germline CDR1 MGHRA, CDR2 YSYEKL. Trimming took 4 bases from V and 8 from J, leaving 17 bases between them.

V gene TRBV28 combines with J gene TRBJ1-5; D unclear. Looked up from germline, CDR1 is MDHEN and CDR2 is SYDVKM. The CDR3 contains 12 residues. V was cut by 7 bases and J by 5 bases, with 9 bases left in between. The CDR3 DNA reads TGTGCCAGCATTTCGGTCGATCAGCCCCAGCATTTT. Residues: CASISVDQPQHF. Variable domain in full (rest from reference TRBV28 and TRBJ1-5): DVKVTQSSRYLVKRTGEKVFLECVQDMDHENMFWYRQDPGLGLRLIYFSYDVKMKEKGDIPEGYSVSREKKERFSLILESASTNQTSMYLCASISVDQPQHFGDGTRLSIL.

CDR3 in DNA: TGTGCCAGCAGGTATCAGGGGTTACCTGAAGCTTTCTTT. Translation gives CASRYQGLPEAFF. The V and J genes are TRBV6-5 and TRBJ1-1; D might be TRBD1 (6 bases). Germline CDR1 and CDR2: MNHEY and SVGAGI. The V gene lost 6 bases and the J gene lost 6 bases, with 14 bases spanning the gap. The CDR3 has 13 amino acids.

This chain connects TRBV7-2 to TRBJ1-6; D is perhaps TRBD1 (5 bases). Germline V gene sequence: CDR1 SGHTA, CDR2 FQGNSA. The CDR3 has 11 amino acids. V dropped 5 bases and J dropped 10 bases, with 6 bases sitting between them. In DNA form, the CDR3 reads TGTGCCAGCAGCCAGGGCTCACCCCTCCACTTT. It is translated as CASSQGSPLHF.

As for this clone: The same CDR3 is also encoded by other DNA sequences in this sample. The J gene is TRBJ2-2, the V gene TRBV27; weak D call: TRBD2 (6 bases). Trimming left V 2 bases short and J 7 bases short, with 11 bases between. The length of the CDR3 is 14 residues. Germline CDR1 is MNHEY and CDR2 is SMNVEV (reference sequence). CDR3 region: CASSLKRGFGELFF. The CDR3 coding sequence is TGTGCCAGCAGTTTAAAACGGGGGTTCGGGGAGCTGTTTTTT.

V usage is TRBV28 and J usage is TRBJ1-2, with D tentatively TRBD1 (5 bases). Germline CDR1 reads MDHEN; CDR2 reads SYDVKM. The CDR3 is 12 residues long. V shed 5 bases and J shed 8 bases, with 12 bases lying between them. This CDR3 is CASSGGERGYTF. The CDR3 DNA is TGTGCCAGCAGTGGGGGGGAACGGGGCTACACCTTC.

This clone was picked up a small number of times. The CDR3 DNA reads TGTGCCAGCAGCTCTTACCAGGAGGGGAAGAGCTACACCTTC. Translating it yields CASSSYQEGKSYTF. The rearrangement joins TRBV5-5 to TRBJ1-2, with D perhaps matching TRBD1 (5 bases). Germline values: CDR1 SGHKS, CDR2 YYEKEE (reference sequence). V lost 3 bases, J lost 9 bases, and 18 bases lay in between. The CDR3 has 14 amino acids.

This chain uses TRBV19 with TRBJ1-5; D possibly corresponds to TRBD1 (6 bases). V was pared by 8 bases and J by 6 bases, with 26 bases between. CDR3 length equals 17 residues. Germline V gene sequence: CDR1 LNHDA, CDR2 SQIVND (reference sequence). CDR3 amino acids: CASSARDKLGGGQPQHF. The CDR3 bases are TGTGCCAGTTCCGCCCGGGACAAACTGGGGGGGGGTCAGCCCCAGCATTTT.

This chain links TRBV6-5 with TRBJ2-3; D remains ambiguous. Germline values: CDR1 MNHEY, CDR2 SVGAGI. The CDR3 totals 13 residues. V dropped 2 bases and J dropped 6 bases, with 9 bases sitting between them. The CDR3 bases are TGTGCCAGCAGTTACCAGAGGCGGGATACGCAGTATTTT. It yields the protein CASSYQRRDTQYF.

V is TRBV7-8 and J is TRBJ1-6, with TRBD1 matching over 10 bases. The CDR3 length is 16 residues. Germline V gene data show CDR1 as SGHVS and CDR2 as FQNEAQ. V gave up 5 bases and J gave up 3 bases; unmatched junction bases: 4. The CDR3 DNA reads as TGTGCCAGCAGCCGGACAGGGGGTCGCTATAATTCACCCCTCCACTTT. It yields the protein CASSRTGGRYNSPLHF.

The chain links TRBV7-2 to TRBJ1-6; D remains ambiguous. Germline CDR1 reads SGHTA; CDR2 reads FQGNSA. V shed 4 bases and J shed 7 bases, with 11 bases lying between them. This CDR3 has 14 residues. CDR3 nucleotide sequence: TGTGCCAGCAGCTACCGACGGGGAAATTCACCCCTCCACTTT. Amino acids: CASSYRRGNSPLHF.

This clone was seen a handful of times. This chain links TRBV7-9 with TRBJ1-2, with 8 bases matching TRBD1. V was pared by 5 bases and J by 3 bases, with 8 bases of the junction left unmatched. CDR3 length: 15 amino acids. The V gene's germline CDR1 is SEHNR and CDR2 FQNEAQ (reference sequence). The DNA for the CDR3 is TGTGCCAGCAGCCTATCACAGGGGGGTCACTATGGCTACACCTTC. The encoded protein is CASSLSQGGHYGYTF.

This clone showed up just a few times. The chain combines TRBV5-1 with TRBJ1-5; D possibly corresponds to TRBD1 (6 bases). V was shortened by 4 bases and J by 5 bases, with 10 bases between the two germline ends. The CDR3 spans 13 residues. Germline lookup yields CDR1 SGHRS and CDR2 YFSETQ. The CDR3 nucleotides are TGCGCCAGCAGCCCCAGGGGCGATCAGCCCCAGCATTTT. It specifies CASSPRGDQPQHF. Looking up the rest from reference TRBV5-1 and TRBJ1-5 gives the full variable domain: KAGVTQTPRYLIKTRGQQVTLSCSPISGHRSVSWYQQTPGQGLQFLFEYFSETQRNKGNFPGRFSGRQFSNSRSEMNVSTLELGDSALYLCASSPRGDQPQHFGDGTRLSIL.

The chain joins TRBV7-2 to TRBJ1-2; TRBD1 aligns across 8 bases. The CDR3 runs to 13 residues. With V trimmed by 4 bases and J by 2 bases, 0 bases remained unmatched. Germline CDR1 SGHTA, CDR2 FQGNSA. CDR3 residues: CASSSGGNYGYTF. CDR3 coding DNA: TGTGCCAGCAGCTCAGGGGGCAACTATGGCTACACCTTC. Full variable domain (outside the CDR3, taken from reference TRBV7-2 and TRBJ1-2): GAGVSQSPSNKVTEKGKDVELRCDPISGHTALYWYRQSLGQGLEFLIYFQGNSAPDKSGLPSDRFSAERTGGSVSTLTIQRTQQEDSAVYLCASSSGGNYGYTFGSGTRLTVV.

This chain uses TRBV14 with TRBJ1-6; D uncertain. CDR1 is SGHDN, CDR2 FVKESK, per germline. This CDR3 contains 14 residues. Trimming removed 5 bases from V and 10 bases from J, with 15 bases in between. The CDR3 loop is CASSSLTGYSPLHF. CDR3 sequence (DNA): TGTGCCAGCAGCTCGCTCACGGGGTACTCACCCCTCCACTTT. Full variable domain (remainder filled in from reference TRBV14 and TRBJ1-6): EAGVTQFPSHSVIEKGQTVTLRCDPISGHDNLYWYRRVMGKEIKFLLHFVKESKQDESGMPNNRFLAERTGGTYSTLKVQPAELEDSGVYFCASSSLTGYSPLHFGNGTRLTVT.